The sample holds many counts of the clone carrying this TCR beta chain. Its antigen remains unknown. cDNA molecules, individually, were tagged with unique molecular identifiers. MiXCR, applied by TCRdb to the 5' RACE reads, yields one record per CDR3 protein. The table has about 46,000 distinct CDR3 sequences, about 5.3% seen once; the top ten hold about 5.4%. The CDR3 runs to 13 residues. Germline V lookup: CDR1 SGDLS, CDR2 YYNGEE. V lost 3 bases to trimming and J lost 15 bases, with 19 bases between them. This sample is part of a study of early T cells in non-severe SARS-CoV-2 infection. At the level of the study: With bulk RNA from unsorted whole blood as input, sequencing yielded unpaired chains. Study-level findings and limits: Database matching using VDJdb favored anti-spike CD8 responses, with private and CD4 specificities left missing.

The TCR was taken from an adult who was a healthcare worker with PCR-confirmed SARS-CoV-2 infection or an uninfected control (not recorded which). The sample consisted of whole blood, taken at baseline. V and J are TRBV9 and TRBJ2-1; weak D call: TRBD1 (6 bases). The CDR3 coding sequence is TGTGCCAGCAGCGCTTCTCCCGGACAGTTTCGGTTCTTC. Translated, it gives CASSASPGQFRFF.